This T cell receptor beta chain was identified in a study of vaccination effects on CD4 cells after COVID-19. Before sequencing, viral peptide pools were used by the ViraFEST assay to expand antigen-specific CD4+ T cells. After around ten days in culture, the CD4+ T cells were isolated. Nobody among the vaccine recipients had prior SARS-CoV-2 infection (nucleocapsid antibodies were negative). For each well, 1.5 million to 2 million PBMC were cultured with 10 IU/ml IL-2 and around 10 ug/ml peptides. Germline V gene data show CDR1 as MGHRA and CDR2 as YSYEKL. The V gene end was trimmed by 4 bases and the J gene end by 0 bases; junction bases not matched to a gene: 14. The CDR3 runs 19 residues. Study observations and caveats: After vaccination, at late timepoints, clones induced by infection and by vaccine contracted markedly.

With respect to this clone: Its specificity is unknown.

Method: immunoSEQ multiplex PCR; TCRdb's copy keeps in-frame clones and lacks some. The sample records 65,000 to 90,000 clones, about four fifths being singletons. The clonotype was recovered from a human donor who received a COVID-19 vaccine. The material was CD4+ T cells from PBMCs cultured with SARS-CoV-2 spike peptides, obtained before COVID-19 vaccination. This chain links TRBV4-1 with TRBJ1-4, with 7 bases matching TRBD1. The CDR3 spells CASSPFYQTGIATNEKLFF. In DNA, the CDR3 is TGCGCCAGCAGCCCATTTTACCAGACAGGGATAGCAACTAATGAAAAACTGTTTTTT.